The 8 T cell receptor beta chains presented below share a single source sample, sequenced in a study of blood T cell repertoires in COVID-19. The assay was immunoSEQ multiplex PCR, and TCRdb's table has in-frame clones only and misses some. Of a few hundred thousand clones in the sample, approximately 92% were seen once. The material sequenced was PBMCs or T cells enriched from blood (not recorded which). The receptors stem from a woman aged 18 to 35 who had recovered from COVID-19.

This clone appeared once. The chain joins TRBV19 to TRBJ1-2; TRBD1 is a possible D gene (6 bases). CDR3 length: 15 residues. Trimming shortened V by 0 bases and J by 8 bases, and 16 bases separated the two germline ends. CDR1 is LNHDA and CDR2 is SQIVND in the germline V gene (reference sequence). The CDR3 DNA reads TGTGCCAGTAGTATAGATGTACAGGGAGGGCCCGGCTACACCTTC. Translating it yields CASSIDVQGGPGYTF.

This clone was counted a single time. In nucleotides, the CDR3 is TGTGCCATCAGTGAGTCGCGGGCCACAGGGGGTAGAGCTAACTATGGCTACACCTTC. Protein product: CAISESRATGGRANYGYTF. This chain links TRBV10-3 with TRBJ1-2; 8 positions agree with TRBD1. CDR3 length: 19 residues. Trimming cost V 0 bases and J 0 bases; bases outside gene matches: 12. Germline CDR1 is ENHRY and CDR2 is SYGVKD.

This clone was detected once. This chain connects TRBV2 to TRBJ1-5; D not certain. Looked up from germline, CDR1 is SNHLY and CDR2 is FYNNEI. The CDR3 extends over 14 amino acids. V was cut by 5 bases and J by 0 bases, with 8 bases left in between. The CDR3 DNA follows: TGTGCCAGCAGTACGGGGAATAGCAATCAGCCCCAGCATTTT. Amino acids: CASSTGNSNQPQHF.

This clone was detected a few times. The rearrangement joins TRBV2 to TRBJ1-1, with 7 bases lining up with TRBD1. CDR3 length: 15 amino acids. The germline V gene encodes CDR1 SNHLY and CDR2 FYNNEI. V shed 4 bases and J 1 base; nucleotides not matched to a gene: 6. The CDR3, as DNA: TGTGCCAGCAGTGCGTTAGGGGGCGAGAACACTGAAGCTTTCTTT. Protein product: CASSALGGENTEAFF.

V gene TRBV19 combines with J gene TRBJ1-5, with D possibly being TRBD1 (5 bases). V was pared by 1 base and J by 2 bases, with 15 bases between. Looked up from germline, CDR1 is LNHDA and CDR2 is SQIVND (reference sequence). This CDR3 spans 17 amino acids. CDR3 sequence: CASSIVPLGGGNQPQHF. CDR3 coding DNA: TGTGCCAGTAGTATAGTCCCGCTCGGGGGGGGCAATCAGCCCCAGCATTTT.

The CDR3 sequence is CASGGTGANYGYTF. CDR3 sequence (DNA): TGTGCCAGCGGGGGGACAGGGGCGAACTATGGCTACACCTTC. The rearrangement joins TRBV6-5 to TRBJ1-2; 10 bases are shared with TRBD1. The trim removed 8 bases at V and 2 bases at J, leaving 5 bases unmatched. The CDR3 spans 14 residues. Germline V CDR1 and CDR2: MNHEY, SVGAGI.

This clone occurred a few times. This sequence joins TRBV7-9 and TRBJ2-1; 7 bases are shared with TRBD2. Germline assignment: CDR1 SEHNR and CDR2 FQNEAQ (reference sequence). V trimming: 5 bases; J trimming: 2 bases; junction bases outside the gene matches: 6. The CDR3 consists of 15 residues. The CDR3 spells CASSGDSGTYNEQFF. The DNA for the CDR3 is TGTGCCAGCAGCGGCGACAGCGGGACCTACAATGAGCAGTTCTTC.

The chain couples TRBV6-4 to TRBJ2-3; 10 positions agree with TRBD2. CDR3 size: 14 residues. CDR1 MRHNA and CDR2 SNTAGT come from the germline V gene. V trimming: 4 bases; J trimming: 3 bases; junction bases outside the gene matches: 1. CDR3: CASSAAGGTDTQYF. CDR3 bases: TGTGCCAGCAGTGCAGCGGGGGGGACAGATACGCAGTATTTT.